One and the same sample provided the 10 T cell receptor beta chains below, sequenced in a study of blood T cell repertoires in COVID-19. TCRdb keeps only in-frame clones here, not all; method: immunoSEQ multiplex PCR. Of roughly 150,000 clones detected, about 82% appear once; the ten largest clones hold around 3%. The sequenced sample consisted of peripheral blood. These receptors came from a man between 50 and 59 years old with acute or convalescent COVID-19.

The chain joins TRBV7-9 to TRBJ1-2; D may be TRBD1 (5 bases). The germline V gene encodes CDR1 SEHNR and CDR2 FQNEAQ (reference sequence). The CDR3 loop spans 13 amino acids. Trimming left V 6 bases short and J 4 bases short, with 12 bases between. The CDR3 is CASSLTDSYGYTF. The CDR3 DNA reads TGTGCCAGCAGTTTGACAGATTCCTATGGCTACACCTTC.

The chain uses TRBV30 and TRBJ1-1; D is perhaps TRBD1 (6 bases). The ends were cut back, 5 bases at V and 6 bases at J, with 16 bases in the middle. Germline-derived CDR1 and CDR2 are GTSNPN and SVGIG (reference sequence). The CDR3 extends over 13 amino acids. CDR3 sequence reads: CAWDRPERAEAFF. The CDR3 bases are TGTGCCTGGGACAGGCCGGAACGGGCTGAAGCTTTCTTT.

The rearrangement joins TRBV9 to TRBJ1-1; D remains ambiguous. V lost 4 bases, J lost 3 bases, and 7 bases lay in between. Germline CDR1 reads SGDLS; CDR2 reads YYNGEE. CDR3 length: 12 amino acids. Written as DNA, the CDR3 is TGTGCCAGCAGCTCCCGGGACACTGAAGCTTTCTTT. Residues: CASSSRDTEAFF.

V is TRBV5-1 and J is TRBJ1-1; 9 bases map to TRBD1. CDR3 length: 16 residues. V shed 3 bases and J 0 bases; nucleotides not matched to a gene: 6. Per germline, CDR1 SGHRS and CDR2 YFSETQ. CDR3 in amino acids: CASSSLGTGLNTEAFF. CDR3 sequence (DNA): TGCGCCAGCAGCTCCCTGGGGACAGGGTTGAACACTGAAGCTTTCTTT.

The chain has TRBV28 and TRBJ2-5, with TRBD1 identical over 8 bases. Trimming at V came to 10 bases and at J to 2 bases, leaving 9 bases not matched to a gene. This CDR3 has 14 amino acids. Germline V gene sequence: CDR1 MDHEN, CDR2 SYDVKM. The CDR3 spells CATRQGIPQETQYF. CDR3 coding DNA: TGTGCCACCAGACAGGGGATACCTCAAGAGACCCAGTACTTC.

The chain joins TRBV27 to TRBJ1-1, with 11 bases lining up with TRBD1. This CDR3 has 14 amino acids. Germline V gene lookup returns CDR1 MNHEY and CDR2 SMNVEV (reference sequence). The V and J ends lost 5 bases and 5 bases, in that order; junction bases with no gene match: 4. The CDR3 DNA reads TGTGCCAGCAGTAGGGACAGGGGGAGGACTGAAGCTTTCTTT. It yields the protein CASSRDRGRTEAFF.

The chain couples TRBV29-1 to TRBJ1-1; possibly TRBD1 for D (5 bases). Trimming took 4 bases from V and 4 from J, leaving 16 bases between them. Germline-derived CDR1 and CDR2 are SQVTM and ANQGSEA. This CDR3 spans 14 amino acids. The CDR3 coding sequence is TGCAGCGTTGGGGGGGAAATTCTAGTCACTGAAGCTTTCTTT. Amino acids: CSVGGEILVTEAFF.

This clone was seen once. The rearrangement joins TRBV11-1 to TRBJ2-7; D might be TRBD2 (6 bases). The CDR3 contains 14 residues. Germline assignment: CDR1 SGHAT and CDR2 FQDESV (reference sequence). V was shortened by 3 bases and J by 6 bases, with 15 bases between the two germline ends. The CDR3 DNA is TGTGCCAGCAGCTTTTCCCAACTAGCTACCGAGCAGTACTTC. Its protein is CASSFSQLATEQYF.

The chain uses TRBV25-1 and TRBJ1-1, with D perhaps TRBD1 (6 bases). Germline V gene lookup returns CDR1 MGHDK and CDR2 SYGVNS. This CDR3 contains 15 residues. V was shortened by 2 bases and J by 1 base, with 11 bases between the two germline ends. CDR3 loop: CASSEGGRPNTEAFF. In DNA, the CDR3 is TGTGCCAGCAGTGAAGGGGGCAGACCGAACACTGAAGCTTTCTTT.

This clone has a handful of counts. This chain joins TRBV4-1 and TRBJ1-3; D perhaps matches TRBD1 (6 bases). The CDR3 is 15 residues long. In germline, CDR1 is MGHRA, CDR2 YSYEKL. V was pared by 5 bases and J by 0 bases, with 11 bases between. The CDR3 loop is CASSSGHRSGNTIYF. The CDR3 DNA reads TGCGCCAGCAGCTCGGGACACCGCTCTGGAAACACCATATATTTT.